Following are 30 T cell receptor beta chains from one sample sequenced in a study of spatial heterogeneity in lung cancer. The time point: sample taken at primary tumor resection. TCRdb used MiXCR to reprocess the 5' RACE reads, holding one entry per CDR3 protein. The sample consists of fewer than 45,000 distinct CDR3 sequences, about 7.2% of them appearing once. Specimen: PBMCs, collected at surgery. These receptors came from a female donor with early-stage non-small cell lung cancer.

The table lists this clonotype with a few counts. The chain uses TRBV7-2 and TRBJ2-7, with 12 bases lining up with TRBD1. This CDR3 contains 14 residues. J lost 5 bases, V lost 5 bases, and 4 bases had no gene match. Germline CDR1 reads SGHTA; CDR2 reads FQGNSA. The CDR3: CASSRDRGRHEQYF. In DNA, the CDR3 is TGTGCCAGCAGCCGGGACAGGGGGCGGCACGAGCAGTACTTC.

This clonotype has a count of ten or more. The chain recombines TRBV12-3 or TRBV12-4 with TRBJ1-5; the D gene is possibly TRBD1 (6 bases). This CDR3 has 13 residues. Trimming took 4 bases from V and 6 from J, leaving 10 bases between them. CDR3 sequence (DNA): TGTGCCAGCAGTTACAGGGAGAGTCAGCCCCAGCATTTT. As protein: CASSYRESQPQHF.

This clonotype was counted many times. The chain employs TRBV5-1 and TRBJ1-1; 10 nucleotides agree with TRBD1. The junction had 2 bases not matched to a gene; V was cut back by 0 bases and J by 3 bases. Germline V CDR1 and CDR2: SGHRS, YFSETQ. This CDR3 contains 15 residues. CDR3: CASSLGGTGDTEAFF. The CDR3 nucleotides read TGCGCCAGCAGCTTGGGTGGGACAGGGGACACTGAAGCTTTCTTT.

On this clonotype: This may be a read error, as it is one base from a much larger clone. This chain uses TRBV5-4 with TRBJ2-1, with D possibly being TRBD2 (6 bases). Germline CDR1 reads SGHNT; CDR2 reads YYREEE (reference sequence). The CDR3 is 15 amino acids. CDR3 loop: CASSSPGLGVNAQFF. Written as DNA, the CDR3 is TGTGCCAGCAGCTCGCCGGGACTGGGGGTCAATGCGCAGTTCTTC.

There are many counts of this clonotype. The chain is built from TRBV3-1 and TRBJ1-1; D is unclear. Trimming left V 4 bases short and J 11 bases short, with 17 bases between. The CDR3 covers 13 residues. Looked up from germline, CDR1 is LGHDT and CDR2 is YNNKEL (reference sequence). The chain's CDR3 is CASSPGPHVVAFF. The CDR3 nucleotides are TGTGCCAGCAGCCCCGGACCACATGTGGTCGCTTTCTTT.

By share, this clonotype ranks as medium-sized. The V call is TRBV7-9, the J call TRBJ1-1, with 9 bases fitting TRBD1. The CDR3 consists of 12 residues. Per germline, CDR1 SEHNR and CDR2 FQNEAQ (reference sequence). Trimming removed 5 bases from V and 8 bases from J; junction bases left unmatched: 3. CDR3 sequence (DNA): TGTGCCAGCAGCACAGGACAGGGGGAAGCTTTCTTT. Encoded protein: CASSTGQGEAFF.

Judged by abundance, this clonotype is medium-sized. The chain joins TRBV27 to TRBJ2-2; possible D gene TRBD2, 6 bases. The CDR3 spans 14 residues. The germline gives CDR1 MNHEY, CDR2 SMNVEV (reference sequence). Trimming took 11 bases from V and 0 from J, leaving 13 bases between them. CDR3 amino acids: CAAQPGANTGELFF. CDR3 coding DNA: TGTGCCGCCCAGCCGGGGGCGAACACCGGGGAGCTGTTTTTT.

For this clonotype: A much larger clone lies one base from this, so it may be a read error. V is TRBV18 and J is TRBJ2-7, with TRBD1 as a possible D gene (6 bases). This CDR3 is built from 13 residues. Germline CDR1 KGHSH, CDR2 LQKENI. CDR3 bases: TGTGTCAGTTCGCGACAGGCCCCTGGCGAGCAGTACTTC. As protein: CVSSRQAPGEQYF.

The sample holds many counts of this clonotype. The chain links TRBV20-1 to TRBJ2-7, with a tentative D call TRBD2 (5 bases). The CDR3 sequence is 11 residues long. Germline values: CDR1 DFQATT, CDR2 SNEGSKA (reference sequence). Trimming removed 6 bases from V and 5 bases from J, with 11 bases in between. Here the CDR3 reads CSAGEPDEQYF. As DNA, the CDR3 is TGCAGTGCCGGGGAGCCGGACGAGCAGTACTTC.

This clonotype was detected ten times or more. The CDR3 region is CSARNTGSTGNTIYF. CDR3 bases: TGCAGTGCTAGAAATACCGGGTCAACTGGAAACACCATATATTTT. The chain couples TRBV20-1 to TRBJ1-3; D is uncertain. Trimming cost V 2 bases and J 2 bases, with 13 bases left between them. This CDR3 contains 15 residues. Germline V CDR1 and CDR2: DFQATT, SNEGSKA (reference sequence).

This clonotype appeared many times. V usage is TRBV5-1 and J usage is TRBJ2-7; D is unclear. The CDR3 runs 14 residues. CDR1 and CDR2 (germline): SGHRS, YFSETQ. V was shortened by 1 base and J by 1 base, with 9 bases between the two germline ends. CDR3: CASSLNVGSYEQYF. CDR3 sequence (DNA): TGCGCCAGCAGCTTGAATGTCGGTTCCTACGAGCAGTACTTC.

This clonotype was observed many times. CDR3 in amino acids: CAISRLANTGELFF. The CDR3, as DNA: TGTGCCATCAGCCGACTGGCGAACACCGGGGAGCTGTTTTTT. V is TRBV10-3 and J is TRBJ2-2, with D unclear. V lost 6 bases and J 0 bases, leaving 8 bases between the germline ends. Germline V gene lookup returns CDR1 ENHRY and CDR2 SYGVKD. The CDR3 has 14 amino acids.

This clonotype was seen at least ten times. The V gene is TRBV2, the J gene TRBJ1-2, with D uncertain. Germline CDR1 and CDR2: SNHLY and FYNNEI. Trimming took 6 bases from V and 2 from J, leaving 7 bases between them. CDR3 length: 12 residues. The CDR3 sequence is CASRVDNYGYTF. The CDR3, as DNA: TGTGCCAGCAGGGTAGACAACTATGGCTACACCTTC.

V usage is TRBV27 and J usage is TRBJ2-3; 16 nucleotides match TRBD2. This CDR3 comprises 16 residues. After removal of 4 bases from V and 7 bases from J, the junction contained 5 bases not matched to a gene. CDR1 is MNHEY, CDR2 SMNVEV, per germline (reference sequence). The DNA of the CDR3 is TGTGCCAGCAGTTCCCTGGGACTAGCGGGAGGGTATACGCAGTATTTT. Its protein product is CASSSLGLAGGYTQYF.

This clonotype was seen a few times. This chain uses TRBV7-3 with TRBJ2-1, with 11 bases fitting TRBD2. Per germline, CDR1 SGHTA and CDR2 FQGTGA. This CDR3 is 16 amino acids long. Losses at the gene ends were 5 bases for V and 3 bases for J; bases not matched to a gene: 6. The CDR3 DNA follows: TGTGCCAGCAGCCCGACCGGGACTAGCGGCTACAATGAGCAGTTCTTC. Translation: CASSPTGTSGYNEQFF.

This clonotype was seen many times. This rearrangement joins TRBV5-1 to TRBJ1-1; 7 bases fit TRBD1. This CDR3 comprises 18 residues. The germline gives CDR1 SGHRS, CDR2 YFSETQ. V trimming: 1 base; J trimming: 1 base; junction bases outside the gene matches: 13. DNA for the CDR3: TGCGCCAGCAGCTTGTGGCCCCGACAGGGCCAGGGGAACACTGAAGCTTTCTTT. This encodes CASSLWPRQGQGNTEAFF.

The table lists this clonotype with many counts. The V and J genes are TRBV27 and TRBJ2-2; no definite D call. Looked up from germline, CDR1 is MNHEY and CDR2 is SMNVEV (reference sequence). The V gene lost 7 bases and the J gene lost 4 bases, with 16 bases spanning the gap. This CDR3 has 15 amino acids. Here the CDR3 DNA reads TGTGCCAGCACTAGGTGGGGATGGATCACCGGGGAGCTGTTTTTT. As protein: CASTRWGWITGELFF.

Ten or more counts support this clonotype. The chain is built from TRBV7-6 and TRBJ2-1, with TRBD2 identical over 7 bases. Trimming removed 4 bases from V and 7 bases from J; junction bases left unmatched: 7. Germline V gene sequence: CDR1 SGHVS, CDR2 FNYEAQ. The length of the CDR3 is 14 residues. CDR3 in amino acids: CASSSRRAGNEQFF. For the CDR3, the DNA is TGTGCCAGCAGCTCCCGCCGAGCGGGGAATGAGCAGTTCTTC.

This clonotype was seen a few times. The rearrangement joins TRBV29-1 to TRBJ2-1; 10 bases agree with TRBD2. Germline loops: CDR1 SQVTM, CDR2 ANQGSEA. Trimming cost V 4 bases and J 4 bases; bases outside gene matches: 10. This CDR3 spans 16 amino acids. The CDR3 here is CSVAGPTSGIYNEQFF. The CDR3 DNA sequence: TGCAGCGTTGCGGGCCCAACTAGCGGGATTTACAATGAGCAGTTCTTC.

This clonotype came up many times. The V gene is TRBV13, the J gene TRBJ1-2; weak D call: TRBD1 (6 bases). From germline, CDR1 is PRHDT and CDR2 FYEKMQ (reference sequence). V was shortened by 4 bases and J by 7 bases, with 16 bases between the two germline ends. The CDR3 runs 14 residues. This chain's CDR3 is CASSSRSRGLGYTF. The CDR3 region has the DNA TGTGCCAGCAGCTCCCGGAGTCGGGGGCTTGGCTACACCTTC.

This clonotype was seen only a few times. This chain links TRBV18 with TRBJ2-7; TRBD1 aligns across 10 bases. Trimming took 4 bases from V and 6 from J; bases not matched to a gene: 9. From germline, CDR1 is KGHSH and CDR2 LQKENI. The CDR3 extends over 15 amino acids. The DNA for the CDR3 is TGTGCCAGCTCACTTCCCCCCGGGACAGGGGTCGAGCAGTACTTC. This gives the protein CASSLPPGTGVEQYF.

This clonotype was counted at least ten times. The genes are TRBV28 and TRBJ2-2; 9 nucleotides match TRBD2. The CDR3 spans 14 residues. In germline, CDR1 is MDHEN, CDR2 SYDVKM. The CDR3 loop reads CANGQAGGTGELFF. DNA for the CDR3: TGTGCTAACGGACAAGCGGGAGGAACCGGGGAGCTGTTTTTT.

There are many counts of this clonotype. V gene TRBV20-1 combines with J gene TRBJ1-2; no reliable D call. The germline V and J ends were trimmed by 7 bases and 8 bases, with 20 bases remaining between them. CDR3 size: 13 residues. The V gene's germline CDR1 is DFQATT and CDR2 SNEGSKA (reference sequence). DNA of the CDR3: TGCAGTGTCCCGCTTGATTTCGGAGGAGGCTACACCTTC. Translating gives CSVPLDFGGGYTF.

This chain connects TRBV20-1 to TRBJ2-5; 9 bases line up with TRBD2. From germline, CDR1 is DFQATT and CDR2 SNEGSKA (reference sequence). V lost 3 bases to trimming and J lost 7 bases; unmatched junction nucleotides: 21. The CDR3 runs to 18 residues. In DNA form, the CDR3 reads TGCAGTGCTAGTTCCCTCAGTGGGGTAGCGGGAGACAGGAGGACCCAGTACTTC. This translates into CSASSLSGVAGDRRTQYF.

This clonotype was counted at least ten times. The CDR3 nucleotides read TGCAGCGTTGGAACAGGGAGGTACGAGCAGTACTTC. This gives the protein CSVGTGRYEQYF. The genes are TRBV29-1 and TRBJ2-7; D assignment may be TRBD1 or TRBD2 (6 bases each). CDR3 length: 12 amino acids. Looked up from germline, CDR1 is SQVTM and CDR2 is ANQGSEA. The V and J ends lost 4 bases and 4 bases respectively, with 11 bases between them.

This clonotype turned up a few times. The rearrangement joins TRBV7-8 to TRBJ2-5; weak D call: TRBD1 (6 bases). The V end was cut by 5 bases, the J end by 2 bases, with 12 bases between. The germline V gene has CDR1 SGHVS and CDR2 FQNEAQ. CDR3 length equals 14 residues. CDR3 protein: CASSPGHLQETQYF. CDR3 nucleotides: TGTGCCAGCAGCCCGGGACACCTTCAAGAGACCCAGTACTTC.

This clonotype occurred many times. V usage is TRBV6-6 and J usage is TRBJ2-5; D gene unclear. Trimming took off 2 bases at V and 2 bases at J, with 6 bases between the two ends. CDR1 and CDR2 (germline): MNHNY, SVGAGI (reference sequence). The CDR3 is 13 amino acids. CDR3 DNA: TGTGCCAGCAGTTACACACAACAAGAGACCCAGTACTTC. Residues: CASSYTQQETQYF.

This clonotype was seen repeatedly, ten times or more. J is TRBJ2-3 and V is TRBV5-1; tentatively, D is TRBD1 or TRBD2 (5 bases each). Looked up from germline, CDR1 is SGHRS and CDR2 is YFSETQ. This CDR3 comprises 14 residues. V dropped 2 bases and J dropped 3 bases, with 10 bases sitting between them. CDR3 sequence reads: CASSLGDGTDTQYF. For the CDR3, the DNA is TGCGCCAGCAGCTTAGGGGACGGTACAGATACGCAGTATTTT.

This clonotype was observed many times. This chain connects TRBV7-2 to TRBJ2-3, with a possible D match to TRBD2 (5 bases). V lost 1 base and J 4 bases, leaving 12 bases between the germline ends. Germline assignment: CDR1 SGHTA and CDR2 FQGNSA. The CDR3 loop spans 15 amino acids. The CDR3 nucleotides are TGTGCCAGCAGCTTAGTGGGGAGTCGTCCAGATACGCAGTATTTT. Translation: CASSLVGSRPDTQYF.

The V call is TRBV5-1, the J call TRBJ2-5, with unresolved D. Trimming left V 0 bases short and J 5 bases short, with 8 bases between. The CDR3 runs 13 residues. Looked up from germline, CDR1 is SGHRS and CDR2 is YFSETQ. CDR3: CASSLVPRETQYF. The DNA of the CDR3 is TGCGCCAGCAGCTTGGTCCCTAGGGAGACCCAGTACTTC.